These T cell receptor beta chains were read from a single sample in a study of blood T cell repertoires in COVID-19. Measured with immunoSEQ multiplex PCR; TCRdb has only the in-frame clones, and not every one. The sample has about 380,000 clones, nearly 90% seen once. Sequenced sample: peripheral blood. All receptors come from a man in his late teens or twenties with active or convalescent COVID-19. The CDR3 runs from the conserved cysteine through the conserved F or W. Each record gives: J gene, V gene, clone size, D gene, CDR3 length, CDR3 protein, CDR3 DNA. The D gene is left open where the match is weak. Size is stated for part of the rows, as once, few or many counts, or as a class when the clone is expanded.

TRBJ2-6,TRBV7-2,-,-,17,CASSQQAFSSGANVLTF,TGTGCCAGCAGCCAGCAGGCCTTTAGCTCTGGGGCCAACGTGCTGACTTTC
TRBJ2-7,TRBV7-2,-,TRBD1,15,CASSLGGTGRNEQYF,TGTGCCAGCAGCTTAGGAGGGACAGGGAGGAACGAGCAGTACTTC
TRBJ2-7,TRBV27,-,-,11,CASTFGYEQYF,TGTGCCAGTACCTTCGGCTACGAGCAGTACTTC
TRBJ2-1,TRBV7-9,-,TRBD2,15,CASSPSGSPPRGQFF,TGTGCCAGCAGCCCTAGCGGGAGTCCCCCAAGGGGGCAGTTCTTC
TRBJ1-3,TRBV9,-,-,17,CASSVDLGASSGNTIYF,TGTGCCAGCAGCGTAGATTTGGGGGCGTCCTCTGGAAACACCATATATTTT
TRBJ1-2,TRBV4-2,-,TRBD1,16,CASSHPLQGVDYGYTF,TGTGCCAGCAGCCATCCCCTCCAGGGGGTCGACTATGGCTACACCTTC
TRBJ2-1,TRBV5-5,-,TRBD2,16,CASTLAGGHSYNEQFF,TGTGCCAGCACACTAGCGGGGGGTCACTCCTACAATGAGCAGTTCTTC
TRBJ2-1,TRBV19,-,TRBD2,14,CASNLRLAGDEQFF,TGTGCCAGTAACCTCCGACTAGCGGGAGACGAGCAGTTCTTC
TRBJ2-6,TRBV5-1,once,-,17,CASSGRTDYSGANVLTF,TGCGCCAGCAGTGGCCGGACGGACTACTCTGGGGCCAACGTGCTGACTTTC
TRBJ2-7,TRBV14,-,TRBD2,15,CASSLGLAGGYEQYF,TGTGCCAGCAGCCTCGGACTAGCGGGGGGATACGAGCAGTACTTC
TRBJ1-1,TRBV6-5,-,TRBD1,15,CASSGTGGADTEAFF,TGTGCCAGCAGCGGGACAGGGGGCGCGGACACTGAAGCTTTCTTT
TRBJ2-3,TRBV4-2,-,-,15,CASSQGGGDTDTQYF,TGTGCCAGCAGCCAAGGCGGGGGCGACACAGATACGCAGTATTTT
TRBJ2-1,TRBV4-3,-,TRBD2,16,CASSQAVASGRNEQFF,TGCGCCAGCAGCCAAGCGGTAGCTAGCGGACGCAATGAGCAGTTCTTC
TRBJ1-1,TRBV25-1,-,TRBD1,14,CASSQGQGNTEAFF,TGTGCCAGCAGCCAGGGACAGGGGAACACTGAAGCTTTCTTT
TRBJ1-2,TRBV27,-,-,17,CASTQGAGQTLRGGYTF,TGTGCCAGCACCCAGGGTGCGGGGCAAACACTAAGGGGTGGCTACACCTTC
TRBJ2-1,TRBV19,-,-,14,CASSTSGDYNEQFF,TGTGCCAGTAGTACAAGCGGCGATTACAATGAGCAGTTCTTC
TRBJ1-3,TRBV3-1/TRBV3-2,-,-,15,CASSSTAGAGNTIYF,TGTGCCAGCAGCTCCACGGCAGGGGCTGGAAACACCATATATTTT
TRBJ2-3,TRBV9,-,-,17,CASSTQRGGTSTDTQYF,TGTGCCAGCAGCACTCAGAGAGGGGGTACTAGCACAGATACGCAGTATTTT
TRBJ2-1,TRBV10-2,few,TRBD2,15,CASSGFSGGSGEQFF,TGCGCCAGCAGTGGTTTTAGCGGGGGGTCAGGGGAGCAGTTCTTC